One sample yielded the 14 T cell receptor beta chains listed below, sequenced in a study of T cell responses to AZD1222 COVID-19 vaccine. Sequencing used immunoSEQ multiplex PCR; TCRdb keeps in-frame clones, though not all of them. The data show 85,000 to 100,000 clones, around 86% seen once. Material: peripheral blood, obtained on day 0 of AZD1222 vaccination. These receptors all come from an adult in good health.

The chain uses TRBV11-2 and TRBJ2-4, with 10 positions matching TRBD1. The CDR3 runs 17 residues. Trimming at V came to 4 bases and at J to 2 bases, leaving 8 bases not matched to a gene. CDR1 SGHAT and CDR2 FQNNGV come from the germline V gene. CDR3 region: CASSSRGTGVTKNIQYF. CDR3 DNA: TGTGCCAGCAGCTCCCGCGGGACAGGGGTAACCAAAAACATTCAGTACTTC.

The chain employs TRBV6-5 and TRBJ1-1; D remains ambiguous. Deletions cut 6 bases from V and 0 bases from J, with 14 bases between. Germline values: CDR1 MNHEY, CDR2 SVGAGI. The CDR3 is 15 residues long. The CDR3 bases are TGTGCCAGCAGGGCACAGACACCTATGAACACTGAAGCTTTCTTT. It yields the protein CASRAQTPMNTEAFF.

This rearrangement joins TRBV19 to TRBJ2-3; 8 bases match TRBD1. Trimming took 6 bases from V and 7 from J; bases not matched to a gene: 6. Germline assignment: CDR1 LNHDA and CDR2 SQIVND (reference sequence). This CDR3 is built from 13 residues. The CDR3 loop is CASSTGGSYTQYF. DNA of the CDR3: TGTGCCAGTAGCACAGGGGGAAGCTATACGCAGTATTTT. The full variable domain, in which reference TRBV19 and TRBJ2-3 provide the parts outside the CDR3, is DGGITQSPKYLFRKEGQNVTLSCEQNLNHDAMYWYRQDPGQGLRLIYYSQIVNDFQKGDIAEGYSVSREKKESFPLTVTSAQKNPTAFYLCASSTGGSYTQYFGPGTRLTVL.

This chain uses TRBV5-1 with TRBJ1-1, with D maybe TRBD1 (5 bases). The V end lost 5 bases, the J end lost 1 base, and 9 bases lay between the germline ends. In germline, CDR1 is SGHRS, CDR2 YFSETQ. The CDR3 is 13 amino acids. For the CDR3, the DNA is TGCGCCAGCAGGGGGGATACGAACACTGAAGCTTTCTTT. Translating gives CASRGDTNTEAFF. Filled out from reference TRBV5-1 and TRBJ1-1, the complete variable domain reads KAGVTQTPRYLIKTRGQQVTLSCSPISGHRSVSWYQQTPGQGLQFLFEYFSETQRNKGNFPGRFSGRQFSNSRSEMNVSTLELGDSALYLCASRGDTNTEAFFGQGTRLTVV.

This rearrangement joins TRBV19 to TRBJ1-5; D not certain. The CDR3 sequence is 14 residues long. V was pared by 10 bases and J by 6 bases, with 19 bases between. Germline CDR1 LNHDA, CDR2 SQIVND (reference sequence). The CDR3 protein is CATEASGYFQPQHF. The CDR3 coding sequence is TGTGCCACCGAGGCCAGCGGGTATTTTCAGCCCCAGCATTTT.

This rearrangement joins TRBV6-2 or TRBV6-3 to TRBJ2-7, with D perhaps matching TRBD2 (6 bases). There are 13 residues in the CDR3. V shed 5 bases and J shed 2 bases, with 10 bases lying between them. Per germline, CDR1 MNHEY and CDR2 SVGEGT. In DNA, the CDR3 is TGTGCCAGCAGTCGGACTACCCCCTACGAGCAGTACTTC. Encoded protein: CASSRTTPYEQYF.

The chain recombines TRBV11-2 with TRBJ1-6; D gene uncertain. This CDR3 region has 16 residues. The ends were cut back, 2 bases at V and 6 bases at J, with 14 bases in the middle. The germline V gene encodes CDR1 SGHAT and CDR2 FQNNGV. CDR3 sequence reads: CASSLYSGLRNSPLHF. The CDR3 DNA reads TGTGCCAGCAGCTTATATTCTGGGTTGCGTAATTCACCCCTCCACTTT.

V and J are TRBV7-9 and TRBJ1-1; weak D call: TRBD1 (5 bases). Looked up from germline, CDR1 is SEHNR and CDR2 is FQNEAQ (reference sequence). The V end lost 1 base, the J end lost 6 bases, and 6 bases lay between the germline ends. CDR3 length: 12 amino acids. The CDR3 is CASSLGGAEAFF. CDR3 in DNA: TGTGCCAGCAGCTTAGGAGGGGCTGAAGCTTTCTTT.

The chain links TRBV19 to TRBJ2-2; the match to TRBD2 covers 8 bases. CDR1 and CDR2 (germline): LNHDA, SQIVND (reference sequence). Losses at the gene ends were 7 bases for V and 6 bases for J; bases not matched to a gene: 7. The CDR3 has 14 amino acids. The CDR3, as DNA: TGTGCCAGTACCCCCCGGGGGGGGGCCGGGGAGCTGTTTTTT. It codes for CASTPRGGAGELFF. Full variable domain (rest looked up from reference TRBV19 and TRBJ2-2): DGGITQSPKYLFRKEGQNVTLSCEQNLNHDAMYWYRQDPGQGLRLIYYSQIVNDFQKGDIAEGYSVSREKKESFPLTVTSAQKNPTAFYLCASTPRGGAGELFFGEGSRLTVL.

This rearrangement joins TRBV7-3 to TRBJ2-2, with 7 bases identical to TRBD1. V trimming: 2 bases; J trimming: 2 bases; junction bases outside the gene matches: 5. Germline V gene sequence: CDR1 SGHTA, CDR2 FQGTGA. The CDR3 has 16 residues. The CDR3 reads CASSLSGTVNTGELFF. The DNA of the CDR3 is TGTGCCAGCAGCTTATCCGGGACAGTCAACACCGGGGAGCTGTTTTTT. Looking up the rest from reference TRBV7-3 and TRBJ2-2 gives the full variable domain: GAGVSQTPSNKVTEKGKYVELRCDPISGHTALYWYRQSLGQGPEFLIYFQGTGAADDSGLPNDRFFAVRPEGSVSTLKIQRTERGDSAVYLCASSLSGTVNTGELFFGEGSRLTVL.

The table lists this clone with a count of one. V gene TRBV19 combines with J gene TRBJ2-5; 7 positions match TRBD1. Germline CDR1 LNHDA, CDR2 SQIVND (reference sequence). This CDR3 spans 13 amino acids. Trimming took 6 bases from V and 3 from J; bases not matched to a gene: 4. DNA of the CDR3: TGTGCCAGTAGCGGGACAGACAAAGAGACCCAGTACTTC. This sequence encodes CASSGTDKETQYF.

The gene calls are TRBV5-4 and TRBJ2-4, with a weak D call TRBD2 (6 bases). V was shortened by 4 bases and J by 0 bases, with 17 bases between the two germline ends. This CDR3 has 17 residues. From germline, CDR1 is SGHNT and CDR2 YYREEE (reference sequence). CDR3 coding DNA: TGTGCCAGCAGCCCCGGCGGGACTTTCTTAGCCAAAAACATTCAGTACTTC. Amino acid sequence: CASSPGGTFLAKNIQYF.

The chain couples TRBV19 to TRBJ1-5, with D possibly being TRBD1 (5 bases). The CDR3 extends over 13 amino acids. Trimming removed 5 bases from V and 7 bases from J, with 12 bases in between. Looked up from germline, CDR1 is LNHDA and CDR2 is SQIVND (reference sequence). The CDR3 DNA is TGTGCCAGTAGTTTGGGGGGAACGCAGCCCCAGCATTTT. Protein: CASSLGGTQPQHF.

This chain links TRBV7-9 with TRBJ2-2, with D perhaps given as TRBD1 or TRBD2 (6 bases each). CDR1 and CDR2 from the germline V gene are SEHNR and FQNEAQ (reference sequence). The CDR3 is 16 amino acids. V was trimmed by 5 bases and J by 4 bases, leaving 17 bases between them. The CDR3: CASSAGGGGGTGELFF. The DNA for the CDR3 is TGTGCCAGCAGCGCCGGGGGCGGAGGCGGCACCGGGGAGCTGTTTTTT.